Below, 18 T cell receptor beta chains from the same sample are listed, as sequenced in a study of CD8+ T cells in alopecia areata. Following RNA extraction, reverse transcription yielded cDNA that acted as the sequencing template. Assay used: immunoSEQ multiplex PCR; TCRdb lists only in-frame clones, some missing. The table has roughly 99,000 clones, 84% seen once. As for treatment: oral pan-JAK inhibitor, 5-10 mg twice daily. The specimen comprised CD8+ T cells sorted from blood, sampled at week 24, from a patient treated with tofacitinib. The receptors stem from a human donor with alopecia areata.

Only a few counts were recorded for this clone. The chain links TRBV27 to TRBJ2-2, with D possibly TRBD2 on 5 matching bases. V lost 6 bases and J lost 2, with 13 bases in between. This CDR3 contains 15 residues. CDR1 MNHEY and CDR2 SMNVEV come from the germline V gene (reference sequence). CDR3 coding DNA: TGTGCCAGCAGCCTTCGTCGGGGAAACACCGGGGAGCTGTTTTTT. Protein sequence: CASSLRRGNTGELFF.

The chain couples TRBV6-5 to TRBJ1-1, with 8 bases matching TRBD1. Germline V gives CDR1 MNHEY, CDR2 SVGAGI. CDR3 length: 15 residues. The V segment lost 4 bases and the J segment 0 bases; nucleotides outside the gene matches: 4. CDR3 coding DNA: TGTGCCAGCAGTTTTGACAGGGGACTGAACACTGAAGCTTTCTTT. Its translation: CASSFDRGLNTEAFF.

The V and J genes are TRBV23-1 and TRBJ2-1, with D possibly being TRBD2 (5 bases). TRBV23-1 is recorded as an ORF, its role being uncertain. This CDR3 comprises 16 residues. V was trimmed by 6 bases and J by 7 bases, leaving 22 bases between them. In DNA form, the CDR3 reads TGCGCCAGCAGACCTCGTTGGGTGCTTTCGGGGAATGAGCAGTTCTTC. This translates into CASRPRWVLSGNEQFF.

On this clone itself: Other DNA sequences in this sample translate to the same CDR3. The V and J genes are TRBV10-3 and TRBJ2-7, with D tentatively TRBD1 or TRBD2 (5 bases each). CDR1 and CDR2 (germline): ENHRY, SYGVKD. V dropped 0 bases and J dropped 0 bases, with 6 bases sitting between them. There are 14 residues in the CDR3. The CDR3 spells CAISESGTSYEQYF. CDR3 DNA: TGTGCCATCAGTGAGTCCGGGACCTCCTACGAGCAGTACTTC.

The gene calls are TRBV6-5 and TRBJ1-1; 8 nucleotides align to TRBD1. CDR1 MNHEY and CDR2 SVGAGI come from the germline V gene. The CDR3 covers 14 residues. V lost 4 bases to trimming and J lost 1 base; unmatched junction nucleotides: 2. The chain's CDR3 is CASSFTGGNTEAFF. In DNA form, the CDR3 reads TGTGCCAGCAGTTTTACAGGGGGGAACACTGAAGCTTTCTTT.

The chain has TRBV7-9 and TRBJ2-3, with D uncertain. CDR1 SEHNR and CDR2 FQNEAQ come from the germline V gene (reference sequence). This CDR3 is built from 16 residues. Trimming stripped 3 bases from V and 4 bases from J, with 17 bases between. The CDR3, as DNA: TGTGCCAGCAGCTTTACGCGCGACGGTGGTGCAGATACGCAGTATTTT. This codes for CASSFTRDGGADTQYF.

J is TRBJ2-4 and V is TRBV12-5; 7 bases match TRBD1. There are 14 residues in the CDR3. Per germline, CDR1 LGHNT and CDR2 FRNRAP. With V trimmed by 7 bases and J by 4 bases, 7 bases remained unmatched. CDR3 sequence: CASVTGTAKNIQYF. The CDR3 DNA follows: TGTGCTAGTGTCACCGGGACAGCGAAAAACATTCAGTACTTC.

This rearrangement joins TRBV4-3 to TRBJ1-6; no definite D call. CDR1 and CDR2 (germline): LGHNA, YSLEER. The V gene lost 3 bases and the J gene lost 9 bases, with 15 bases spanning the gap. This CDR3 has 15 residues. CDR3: CASSQDRVLSSPLHF. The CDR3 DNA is TGCGCCAGCAGCCAGGACCGGGTCCTTTCTTCACCCCTCCACTTT.

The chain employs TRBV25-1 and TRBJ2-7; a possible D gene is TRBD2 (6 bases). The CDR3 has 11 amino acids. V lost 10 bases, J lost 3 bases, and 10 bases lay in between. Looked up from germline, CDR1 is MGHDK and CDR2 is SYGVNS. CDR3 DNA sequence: TGTGCCACGGAGGAGGGCTACGAGCAGTACTTC. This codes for CATEEGYEQYF.

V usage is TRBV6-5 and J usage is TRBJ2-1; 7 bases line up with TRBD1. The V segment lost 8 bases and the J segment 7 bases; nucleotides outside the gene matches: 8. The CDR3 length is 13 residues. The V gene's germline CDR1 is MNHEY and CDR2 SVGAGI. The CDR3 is CASEQAGGNEQFF. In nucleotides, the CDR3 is TGTGCCAGCGAACAGGCAGGGGGAAATGAGCAGTTCTTC.

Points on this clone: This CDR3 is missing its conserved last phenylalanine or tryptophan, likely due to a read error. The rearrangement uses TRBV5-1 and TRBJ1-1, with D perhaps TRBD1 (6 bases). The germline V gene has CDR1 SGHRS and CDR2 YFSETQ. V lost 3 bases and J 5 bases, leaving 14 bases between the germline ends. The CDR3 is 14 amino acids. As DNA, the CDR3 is TGCGCCAGCAGCTCGGGAGGGGGATATACTGAAGCTTTCCTT. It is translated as CASSSGGGYTEAFL.

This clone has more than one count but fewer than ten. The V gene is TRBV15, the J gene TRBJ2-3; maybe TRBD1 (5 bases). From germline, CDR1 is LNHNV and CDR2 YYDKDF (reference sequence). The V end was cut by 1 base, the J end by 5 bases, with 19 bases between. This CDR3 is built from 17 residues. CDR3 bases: TGTGCCACCAGCAGAGTCAGCCAGGGCGATTGGGAAGATACGCAGTATTTT. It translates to CATSRVSQGDWEDTQYF. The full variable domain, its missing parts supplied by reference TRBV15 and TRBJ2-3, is DAMVIQNPRYQVTQFGKPVTLSCSQTLNHNVMYWYQQKSSQAPKLLFHYYDKDFNNEADTPDNFQSRRPNTSFCFLDIRSPGLGDTAMYLCATSRVSQGDWEDTQYFGPGTRLTVL.

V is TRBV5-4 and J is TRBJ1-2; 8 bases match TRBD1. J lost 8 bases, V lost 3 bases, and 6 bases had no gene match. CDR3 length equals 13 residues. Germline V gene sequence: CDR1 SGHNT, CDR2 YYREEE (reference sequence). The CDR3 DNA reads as TGTGCCAGCAGCTACCCAGGGGGCTCGGGCTACACCTTC. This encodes CASSYPGGSGYTF.

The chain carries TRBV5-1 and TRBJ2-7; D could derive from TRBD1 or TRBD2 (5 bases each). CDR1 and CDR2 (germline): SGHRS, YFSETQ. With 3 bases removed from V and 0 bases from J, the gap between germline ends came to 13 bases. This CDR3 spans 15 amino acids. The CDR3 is CASSSFRDGSYEQYF. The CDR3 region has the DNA TGCGCCAGCAGCTCGTTCCGGGACGGCTCCTACGAGCAGTACTTC.

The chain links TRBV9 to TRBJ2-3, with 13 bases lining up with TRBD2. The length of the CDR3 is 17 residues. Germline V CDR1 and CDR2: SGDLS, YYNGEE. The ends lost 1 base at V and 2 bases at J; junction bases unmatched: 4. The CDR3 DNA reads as TGTGCCAGCAGCGTATTTGGACTAGCGGGGGCCACAGATACGCAGTATTTT. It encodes CASSVFGLAGATDTQYF.

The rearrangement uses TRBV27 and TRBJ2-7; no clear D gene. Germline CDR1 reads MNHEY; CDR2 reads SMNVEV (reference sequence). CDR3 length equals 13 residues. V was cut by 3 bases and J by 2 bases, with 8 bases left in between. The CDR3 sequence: CASSFNGPYEQYF. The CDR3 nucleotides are TGTGCCAGCAGTTTTAACGGACCCTACGAGCAGTACTTC.

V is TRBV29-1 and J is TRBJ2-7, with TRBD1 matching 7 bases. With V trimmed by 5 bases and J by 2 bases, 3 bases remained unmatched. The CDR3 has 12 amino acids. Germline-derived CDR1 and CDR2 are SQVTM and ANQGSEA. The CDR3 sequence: CSVWTGAYEQYF. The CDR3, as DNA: TGCAGCGTTTGGACAGGCGCCTACGAGCAGTACTTC.

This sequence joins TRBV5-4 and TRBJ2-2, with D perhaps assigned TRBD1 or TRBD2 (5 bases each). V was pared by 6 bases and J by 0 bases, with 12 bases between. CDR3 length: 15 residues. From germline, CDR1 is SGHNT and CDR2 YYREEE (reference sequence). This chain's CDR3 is CASKGDGSNTGELFF. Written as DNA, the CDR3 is TGTGCCAGCAAAGGGGACGGCTCGAACACCGGGGAGCTGTTTTTT.